A selection of T cell receptor beta chains follows, all from one sample in a study of blood T cell repertoires in COVID-19. Only in-frame clones appear in the TCRdb table, and some are missing; sequencing was by immunoSEQ multiplex PCR. The sample holds hundreds of thousands of clones, approximately 89% seen once. Specimen: peripheral blood. These receptors originate from a woman younger than 45 who had recovered from COVID-19. Both conserved end residues are part of each CDR3. A D gene is named only where the DNA matches it firmly. Clone size is shown for a subset of rows, as once, few, many or a class of expanded clone.

NA | TRBJ1-1 | TRBV7-2 | TRBD1 | TGTGCCAGCAGCTTAGCATTTGTGGGACAGAAGAACACTGAAGCTTTCTTT | CASSLAFVGQKNTEAFF
NA | TRBJ1-5 | TRBV7-8 | NA | TGTGCCAGCAGCCCAGGTTCGTTCGAATTGGGGGGATCCCAGCATTTT | CASSPGSFELGGSQHF
NA | TRBJ1-2 | TRBV27 | NA | TGTGCCAGCAGTTTAGAGGGAAGGTATGGCTACACCTTC | CASSLEGRYGYTF
NA | TRBJ1-1 | TRBV15 | NA | TGTGCCACCAGCATTCCCCGAGACAAAGCTTTCTTT | CATSIPRDKAFF
NA | TRBJ2-7 | TRBV4-1 | TRBD1 | TGCGCCAGCAGCCAGAGAGCGAACCGGGACAGTGGCTACGAGCAGTACTTC | CASSQRANRDSGYEQYF
NA | TRBJ2-3 | TRBV7-3 | TRBD1 | TGTGCCAGCAGCCCCGGACAGGGTACAGATACGCAGTATTTT | CASSPGQGTDTQYF
NA | TRBJ1-1 | TRBV5-1 | NA | TGCGCCAGCAGCTTGGACCCAGAGGACACTGAAGCTTTCTTT | CASSLDPEDTEAFF
NA | TRBJ1-4 | TRBV27 | NA | TGTGCCAGCAGTGTTACCTGGGCTGAGGGTGAAAAACTGTTTTTT | CASSVTWAEGEKLFF
NA | TRBJ2-3 | TRBV27 | TRBD2 | TGTGCCAGCAGCCGTGGGACTAGCGGGGGCCGCACAGATACGCAGTATTTT | CASSRGTSGGRTDTQYF
NA | TRBJ1-4 | TRBV30 | TRBD1 | TGTGCCTGGAGGGGACAGGGCTACCCTGAAAAACTGTTTTTT | CAWRGQGYPEKLFF
NA | TRBJ2-1 | TRBV24-1 | TRBD2 | TGTGCCACCACGACCAACGGGGGGAGCGGGGAGCAGTTCTTC | CATTTNGGSGEQFF
NA | TRBJ1-6 | TRBV6-5 | NA | TGTGCCAGCAGTCCGGCAGGGGCATTGAATTCACCCCTCCACTTT | CASSPAGALNSPLHF
NA | TRBJ2-1 | TRBV3-1/TRBV3-2 | NA | TGTGCCAGCAGCCAAGGAGCGGCGGGAAGGGAGCAGTTCTTC | CASSQGAAGREQFF
NA | TRBJ1-2 | TRBV28 | NA | TGTGCCAGCAGTTCTCCAGGGAAAGGAGGGGGCTACACCTTC | CASSSPGKGGGYTF
NA | TRBJ1-4 | TRBV19 | TRBD1 | TGTGCCAGTAATCCGGGACAGGGGTATGAAAAACTGTTTTTT | CASNPGQGYEKLFF
NA | TRBJ2-5 | TRBV18 | NA | TGTGCCAGCTCGGTAGCTTTCCAAGAGACCCAGTACTTC | CASSVAFQETQYF
NA | TRBJ2-2 | TRBV25-1 | NA | TGTGCCAGCAGTCTCCAGGAGAACACCGGGGAGCTGTTTTTT | CASSLQENTGELFF
NA | TRBJ2-5 | TRBV4-3 | TRBD1 | TGCGCCAGCAGCAGACAGACAGGGGGCCAAGAGACCCAGTACTTC | CASSRQTGGQETQYF
NA | TRBJ1-4 | TRBV29-1 | NA | TGCAGCGTTCATGGAGGGTTTGGTGAAAAACTGTTTTTT | CSVHGGFGEKLFF
once | TRBJ1-1 | TRBV15 | NA | TGTGCCACCAGCAGAGGAGGAGCTCCTCGGACTGAAGCTTTCTTT | CATSRGGAPRTEAFF
NA | TRBJ2-5 | TRBV18 | NA | TGTGCCAGCTCGTTACAGGAGACCCAGTACTTC | CASSLQETQYF
few | TRBJ2-7 | TRBV21-1 | NA | TGTGCCAGGGGAGAATCACAGCAGTACTTC | CARGESQQYF
NA | TRBJ2-1 | TRBV7-2 | NA | TGTGCCAGCAGCTTAGTATGGGCGAACAATGAGCAGTTCTTC | CASSLVWANNEQFF
NA | TRBJ1-1 | TRBV5-5 | NA | TGTGCCAGCAGCCCAACAGGGTACACTGAAGCTTTCTTT | CASSPTGYTEAFF
NA | TRBJ1-2 | TRBV28 | TRBD1 | TGTGCCAGCAGTGGACAGGGGAAGGGTGGCTACACCTTC | CASSGQGKGGYTF
many | TRBJ1-4 | TRBV4-1 | NA | TGCGCCAGCAGGGGGAATTACGGGGGGAAGGAAAAACTGTTTTTT | CASRGNYGGKEKLFF
once | TRBJ2-2 | TRBV7-3 | NA | TGTGCCAGCAGCTTAAACAGGGCAATCACCGGGGAGCTGTTTTTT | CASSLNRAITGELFF
NA | TRBJ2-1 | TRBV4-3 | NA | TGCGCCAGCAGCCAATCCGGTCCCGTGAATGAGCAGTTCTTC | CASSQSGPVNEQFF
NA | TRBJ2-5 | TRBV2 | NA | TGTGCCAGCAGTGTGGCACGTGACAGCTCACCCTCAGAAGAGACCCAGTACTTC | CASSVARDSSPSEETQYF
once | TRBJ1-3 | TRBV5-6 | TRBD1 | TGTGCCAGCAGCCCGACAGGGAGAAACACCATATATTTT | CASSPTGRNTIYF
NA | TRBJ1-1 | TRBV18 | TRBD1 | TGTGCCAGCTCAGCGGACAGGGGGAGTGAAGCTTTCTTT | CASSADRGSEAFF
once | TRBJ2-6 | TRBV9 | TRBD1 | TGTGCCAGCAGCGCCCGGGACAGGCCTGGGGCCAACGTCCTGACTTTC | CASSARDRPGANVLTF
NA | TRBJ1-4 | TRBV5-8 | NA | TGTGCCAGCAGCCCGGAGTTTCCGAGTGAAAAACTGTTTTTT | CASSPEFPSEKLFF
NA | TRBJ1-3 | TRBV28 | TRBD1 | TGTGCCAGCAGTGAGGACAGGAGCTCTGGAAACACCATATATTTT | CASSEDRSSGNTIYF
NA | TRBJ1-3 | TRBV4-1 | NA | TGCGCCAGCAGCCCGACGACAGGATATGGAAACACCATATATTTT | CASSPTTGYGNTIYF
NA | TRBJ1-5 | TRBV30 | NA | TGTGCCTGGAGTATCGACATCAATCAGCCCCAGCATTTT | CAWSIDINQPQHF
NA | TRBJ1-1 | TRBV18 | NA | TGTGCCAGCTCACCGTCAGTACAGAACACTGAAGCTTTCTTT | CASSPSVQNTEAFF
NA | TRBJ2-7 | TRBV2 | NA | TGTGCCAGCAGCAACAGGGTTGAGCAGTACTTC | CASSNRVEQYF
few | TRBJ2-5 | TRBV25-1 | NA | TGTGCCAGCAGTGAATCGGGGAAAGAGACCCAGTACTTC | CASSESGKETQYF
NA | TRBJ2-1 | TRBV18 | NA | TGTGCCAGCTCACCGACTATCAGCCCAGATAGCTCCTACAATGAGCAGTTCTTC | CASSPTISPDSSYNEQFF
few | TRBJ1-2 | TRBV5-6 | TRBD1 | TGTGCCAGCAGCTCGGGACAGATTTATGGCTACACCTTC | CASSSGQIYGYTF
once | TRBJ1-2 | TRBV12-3/TRBV12-4 | NA | TGTGCCAGCAGTTTAGGGGGCAATGGCTACACCTTC | CASSLGGNGYTF
NA | TRBJ2-3 | TRBV6-2/TRBV6-3 | NA | TGTGCCAGCAGTTCTAGAGGAGCAGCTAGCACAGATACGCAGTATTTT | CASSSRGAASTDTQYF
NA | TRBJ1-1 | TRBV5-1 | NA | TGCGCCAGCAGCTTGGTCACAGGGAGCGTGAACACTGAAGCTTTCTTT | CASSLVTGSVNTEAFF
few | TRBJ2-2 | TRBV7-6 | TRBD1 | TGTGCCAGCAGAGGAGGACAGGGGAGTCGGGCCGGGGAGCTGTTTTTT | CASRGGQGSRAGELFF
NA | TRBJ2-5 | TRBV5-1 | TRBD2 | TGCGCCAGCAGGAGTCTAGCGGGGGAAGAGACCCAGTACTTC | CASRSLAGEETQYF
NA | TRBJ1-1 | TRBV11-1 | NA | TGTGCCAGCAGCTTGGGCAGGGCTAACACTGAAGCTTTCTTT | CASSLGRANTEAFF
NA | TRBJ1-6 | TRBV1 | NA | TGCACCAGCAGCCAAGGGACAGGGGGCAATTCACCCCTCCACTTT | CTSSQGTGGNSPLHF
NA | TRBJ2-7 | TRBV28 | NA | TGTGCCAGCAGTTATCGACAGGGAGGTTACGAGCAGTACTTC | CASSYRQGGYEQYF
NA | TRBJ2-7 | TRBV18 | TRBD1 | TGTGCCAGCTCACCAGGGACAGGGAATGTGCAGTACTTC | CASSPGTGNVQYF
few | TRBJ2-5 | TRBV7-6 | NA | TGTGCCAGCAGCCGTGCCCCTAGTAAGGAGACCCAGTACTTC | CASSRAPSKETQYF
few | TRBJ1-3 | TRBV27 | TRBD1 | TGTGCCAGCAGATCAGGGGGCTCTGGAAACACCATATATTTT | CASRSGGSGNTIYF
few | TRBJ1-6 | TRBV5-1 | TRBD1 | TGCGCCAGCAGCCAGGGGGCAGATCCCCTCCACTTT | CASSQGADPLHF
NA | TRBJ1-1 | TRBV18 | NA | TGTGCCAGCTCTTCGATGGACAGTTTGGAAGAAGCTTTCTTT | CASSSMDSLEEAFF
NA | TRBJ1-1 | TRBV21-1 | NA | TGTGCCAGCAGGCGTGAAGCTTTCTTT | CASRREAFF